This is a list of T cell receptor beta chains from one sample in a study of cytotoxic CD8 clonotypes in ibrutinib-treated CLL. Repertoires were generated with immunoSEQ multiplex PCR, while TCRdb's copy carries only in-frame clones and drops some. The sample lists about 140,000 clones, 60% to 85% seen once, with roughly a quarter in the top ten. This specimen consisted of PBMCs, obtained after 12 months of ibrutinib treatment. Every receptor here comes from a human donor with chronic lymphocytic leukemia. Each CDR3 is given with its conserved first and last residue.

TRBJ1-4 TRBV11-3 13 CASSPSGNEKLFF
TRBJ2-3 TRBV10-3 13 CAISGTGTDTQYF
TRBJ2-1 TRBV6-1 14 CANTFSGSYNEQFF
TRBJ2-7 TRBV9 15 CASSVDASVFYEQYF
TRBJ1-5 TRBV15 16 CATSPGRGVINQPQHF
TRBJ2-1 TRBV6-5 15 CASGEQGISYNEQFF
TRBJ1-1 TRBV19 16 CASSMAGTWPTTEAFF
TRBJ2-1 TRBV5-4 15 CASSLFGQGANEQFF
TRBJ1-2 TRBV6-6 14 CASSLRGLNDGYTF
TRBJ1-1 TRBV30 13 CAWSGVENTEAFF
TRBJ1-5 TRBV2 13 CATRGEGSQPQHF
TRBJ2-3 TRBV19 16 CASSKGLAGSADTQYF
TRBJ1-2 TRBV30 14 CAWIPQGLLGGYTF
TRBJ2-5 TRBV5-6 13 CASSYRGQETQYF
TRBJ2-6 TRBV27 21 CASSLSTTGTGGTGGANVLTF
TRBJ2-5 TRBV19 14 CASRDTLGVETQYF